The 21 T cell receptor beta chains presented below share a single source sample, sequenced in a study of CD8+ T cells in alopecia areata. Sequencing relied on a cDNA template that was reverse transcribed from extracted RNA. The assay was immunoSEQ multiplex PCR, and TCRdb's table has in-frame clones only and misses some. The sample includes about 100,000 clones, around 47% of them seen just once. Treatment: oral pan-JAK inhibitor, 5-10 mg twice daily. Sequencing used CD8+ T cells sorted from blood, obtained at week 24, from a patient treated with tofacitinib. The receptors originated from a human donor with alopecia areata.

This chain connects TRBV4-1 to TRBJ2-7; D might be TRBD2 (7 bases). Germline CDR1 reads MGHRA; CDR2 reads YSYEKL. There are 14 residues in the CDR3. V gave up 0 bases and J gave up 7 bases, with 13 bases separating them. The chain's CDR3 is CASSQEGGRLEQYF. CDR3 nucleotide sequence: TGCGCCAGCAGCCAAGAGGGGGGGCGGTTGGAGCAGTACTTC.

The gene calls are TRBV27 and TRBJ2-7, with D unclear. The V gene's germline CDR1 is MNHEY and CDR2 SMNVEV (reference sequence). This CDR3 contains 14 residues. V lost 3 bases and J lost 0, with 9 bases in between. CDR3 nucleotides: TGTGCCAGCAGTTTGGCCTACAACTCCTACGAGCAGTACTTC. As protein: CASSLAYNSYEQYF.

The chain combines TRBV4-2 with TRBJ1-1; TRBD1 is a possible D gene (5 bases). Germline V lookup: CDR1 LGHNA, CDR2 YNFKEQ. The CDR3 spans 17 residues. Trimming left V 0 bases short and J 0 bases short, with 14 bases between. DNA of the CDR3: TGTGCCAGCAGCCAAGATAACAGGAGAGACATGAACACTGAAGCTTTCTTT. It is translated as CASSQDNRRDMNTEAFF.

This clone was counted only a few times. This chain joins TRBV7-3 and TRBJ2-1; 9 nucleotides agree with TRBD1. The ends lost 5 bases at V and 8 bases at J; junction bases unmatched: 10. The germline V gene encodes CDR1 SGHTA and CDR2 FQGTGA. The CDR3 runs 15 residues. The CDR3 DNA reads TGTGCCAGCAGCCCCGGGACAGGGTTCTGGGATGAGCAGTTCTTC. It codes for CASSPGTGFWDEQFF.

The J gene is TRBJ2-3, the V gene TRBV7-9; D uncertain. CDR3 length: 14 amino acids. Per the germline V gene, CDR1 is SEHNR and CDR2 is FQNEAQ (reference sequence). The V gene lost 4 bases and the J gene lost 3 bases, with 11 bases spanning the gap. The CDR3 reads CASSSPLGTDTQYF. The CDR3 DNA reads TGTGCCAGCAGCTCCCCTTTAGGGACAGATACGCAGTATTTT.

This chain uses TRBV28 with TRBJ1-1; D gene ambiguous. Germline V gives CDR1 MDHEN, CDR2 SYDVKM. The V and J ends lost 5 bases and 0 bases respectively, with 10 bases between them. This CDR3 has 14 amino acids. This chain's CDR3 is CASSPGGVNTEAFF. In DNA form, the CDR3 reads TGTGCCAGCAGTCCCGGTGGCGTGAACACTGAAGCTTTCTTT.

This clone was seen a handful of times. The genes are TRBV29-1 and TRBJ2-7; D gene unclear. Trimming cost V 4 bases and J 0 bases, with 10 bases left between them. Germline CDR1 SQVTM, CDR2 ANQGSEA. CDR3 size: 13 residues. In nucleotides, the CDR3 is TGCAGCGTTGCAACAGCCAGCTCCTACGAGCAGTACTTC. Protein sequence: CSVATASSYEQYF.

This clone occurred once. The chain joins TRBV7-9 to TRBJ2-7; TRBD1 or TRBD2 may be the D gene (5 bases each). The ends were cut back, 4 bases at V and 7 bases at J, with 14 bases in the middle. The CDR3 contains 13 residues. CDR1 is SEHNR, CDR2 FQNEAQ, per germline (reference sequence). CDR3 protein: CASSSPGRSEQYF. Here the CDR3 DNA reads TGTGCCAGCAGCTCCCCGGGACGGAGTGAGCAGTACTTC.

The rearrangement uses TRBV2 and TRBJ1-5; no clear D. V was shortened by 6 bases and J by 0 bases, with 15 bases between the two germline ends. The CDR3 runs to 16 residues. CDR1 and CDR2 (germline): SNHLY, FYNNEI. As DNA, the CDR3 is TGTGCCAGCAGCGCAGCTGTGGGGTATAGCAATCAGCCCCAGCATTTT. It codes for CASSAAVGYSNQPQHF.

This chain uses TRBV7-9 with TRBJ2-7, with a tentative D call TRBD1 (6 bases). The CDR3 spans 14 residues. CDR1 SEHNR and CDR2 FQNEAQ come from the germline V gene (reference sequence). Trimming removed 3 bases at V and 6 bases at J, with 15 bases between. The CDR3 loop is CASSLFVTGGEQYF. The CDR3 coding sequence is TGTGCCAGCAGCTTGTTTGTGACAGGAGGCGAGCAGTACTTC.

This clone was seen a few times. CDR3: CASSVGGSSEQYF. CDR3 coding DNA: TGTGCCAGTAGTGTCGGGGGATCCAGCGAGCAGTACTTC. V and J are TRBV19 and TRBJ2-7; maybe TRBD2 (6 bases). Germline CDR1 reads LNHDA; CDR2 reads SQIVND (reference sequence). The CDR3 is 13 amino acids. The V end lost 5 bases, the J end lost 6 bases, and 14 bases lay between the germline ends.

V is TRBV5-1 and J is TRBJ2-1, with 15 bases lining up with TRBD2. The CDR3 loop spans 15 amino acids. The ends lost 3 bases at V and 7 bases at J; junction bases unmatched: 2. CDR1 is SGHRS and CDR2 is YFSETQ in the germline V gene. The CDR3 reads CASSWTSGRGNEQFF. The CDR3 region has the DNA TGCGCCAGCAGCTGGACTAGCGGGAGGGGGAATGAGCAGTTCTTC. The full variable domain, rest sourced from reference TRBV5-1 and TRBJ2-1, is KAGVTQTPRYLIKTRGQQVTLSCSPISGHRSVSWYQQTPGQGLQFLFEYFSETQRNKGNFPGRFSGRQFSNSRSEMNVSTLELGDSALYLCASSWTSGRGNEQFFGPGTRLTVL.

The chain combines TRBV11-2 with TRBJ1-5, with D possibly TRBD1 on 5 matching bases. The CDR3 loop spans 18 amino acids. Germline CDR1 is SGHAT and CDR2 is FQNNGV. Trimming left V 7 bases short and J 1 base short, with 23 bases between. The CDR3 coding sequence is TGTGCCAGCACCCCCCGGGGGAGGGGAAGGCCAAGCAATCAGCCCCAGCATTTT. Amino acid sequence: CASTPRGRGRPSNQPQHF.

The rearrangement links TRBV19 to TRBJ2-1; 11 bases are shared with TRBD1. Germline V lookup: CDR1 LNHDA, CDR2 SQIVND (reference sequence). Trimming cost V 8 bases and J 6 bases; bases outside gene matches: 3. CDR3 length: 13 amino acids. The CDR3 bases are TGTGCCAGTGGACAGGGGGCGATCAATGAGCAGTTCTTC. This codes for CASGQGAINEQFF.

This chain links TRBV27 with TRBJ1-2; 7 bases are a match to TRBD1. Germline-derived CDR1 and CDR2 are MNHEY and SMNVEV (reference sequence). After removal of 3 bases from V and 5 bases from J, the junction contained 6 bases not matched to a gene. This CDR3 spans 14 amino acids. The chain's CDR3 is CASSFIPRGYGYTF. In DNA form, the CDR3 reads TGTGCCAGCAGTTTTATCCCCAGGGGGTATGGCTACACCTTC.

This chain uses TRBV7-9 with TRBJ1-2; D is undetermined. CDR3 length: 16 amino acids. V was shortened by 1 base and J by 4 bases, with 16 bases between the two germline ends. The germline gives CDR1 SEHNR, CDR2 FQNEAQ (reference sequence). CDR3 loop: CASSLGGYPTSYGYTF. The CDR3 nucleotides are TGTGCCAGCAGCTTAGGTGGTTACCCAACCAGCTATGGCTACACCTTC.

The chain couples TRBV7-8 to TRBJ2-7; possible D gene TRBD2, 6 bases. This CDR3 is 18 amino acids long. V dropped 4 bases and J dropped 5 bases, with 27 bases sitting between them. Germline V gene lookup returns CDR1 SGHVS and CDR2 FQNEAQ. The CDR3 nucleotides are TGTGCCAGCAGCTCTAGGGGTGGGGGTAGCGGAGGGCCCCACGAGCAGTACTTC. This sequence encodes CASSSRGGGSGGPHEQYF.

The V gene is TRBV29-1, the J gene TRBJ2-1, with 7 bases fitting TRBD1. Germline CDR1 SQVTM, CDR2 ANQGSEA. The CDR3 consists of 12 residues. V shed 7 bases and J 7 bases; nucleotides not matched to a gene: 7. The CDR3 DNA reads TGCAGCGCACAAGACAGGGCTAATGAGCAGTTCTTC. Its translation: CSAQDRANEQFF.

The chain recombines TRBV27 with TRBJ2-7; 10 nucleotides align to TRBD2. The trim removed 1 base at V and 4 bases at J, leaving 10 bases unmatched. CDR3 size: 17 residues. CDR1 MNHEY and CDR2 SMNVEV come from the germline V gene (reference sequence). The CDR3, as DNA: TGTGCCAGCAGTTTATTGAACACACTAGCGGGGAATTACGAGCAGTACTTC. Its translation is CASSLLNTLAGNYEQYF.

In this sample, this clone turned up a few times. V and J are TRBV15 and TRBJ2-7; D might be TRBD2 (5 bases). Germline CDR1 LNHNV, CDR2 YYDKDF (reference sequence). V shed 1 base and J shed 5 bases, with 9 bases lying between them. This CDR3 spans 13 amino acids. The chain's CDR3 is CATSRVPGNEQYF. CDR3 sequence (DNA): TGTGCCACCAGCAGAGTCCCCGGGAACGAGCAGTACTTC.

This clone has at least ten counts. V gene TRBV28 combines with J gene TRBJ2-5; D is unclear. Deletions cut 3 bases from V and 1 base from J, with 6 bases between. This CDR3 region has 13 residues. Germline CDR1 and CDR2: MDHEN and SYDVKM. CDR3: CASSFGSQETQYF. DNA for the CDR3: TGTGCCAGCAGTTTTGGCAGCCAAGAGACCCAGTACTTC.